This T cell receptor (beta chain) was identified during a study of T-cell reconstitution after alpha-beta-depleted transplantation in children. Preparation of the TCRbeta library used unique molecular identifiers. MiXCR, applied by TCRdb to the PCR reads, yields one record per CDR3 protein. The repertoire consists of about 540,000 distinct CDR3 sequences, with about 16% occurring once and the leading ten covering 2.5% to 3.5%. The CDR3 totals 17 residues. CDR1 SGHTA and CDR2 FQGTGA come from the germline V gene. J lost 4 bases, V lost 1 base, and 5 bases had no gene match. This clonotype originated in a human donor who donated a stem cell graft to a child with acute lymphoblastic leukemia. The sequencing here drew on PBMCs from the stem cell graft donor, taken from the stem cell graft. The chain is built from TRBV7-3 and TRBJ2-2, with TRBD2 identical over 11 bases. The CDR3 nucleotides read TGTGCCAGCAGCTTAATTAGACTAGCGGGACCCACCGGGGAGCTGTTTTTT. Translation: CASSLIRLAGPTGELFF.